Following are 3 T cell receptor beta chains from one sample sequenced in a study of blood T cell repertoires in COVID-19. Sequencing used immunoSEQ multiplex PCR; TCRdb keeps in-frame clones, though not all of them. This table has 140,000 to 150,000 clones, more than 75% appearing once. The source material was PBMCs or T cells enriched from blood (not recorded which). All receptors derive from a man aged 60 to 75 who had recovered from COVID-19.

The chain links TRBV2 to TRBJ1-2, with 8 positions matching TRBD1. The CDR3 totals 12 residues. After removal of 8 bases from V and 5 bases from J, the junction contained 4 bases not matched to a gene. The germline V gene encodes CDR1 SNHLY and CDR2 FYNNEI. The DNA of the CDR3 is TGTGCCAGCGGACAGGGCAGATATGGCTACACCTTC. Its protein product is CASGQGRYGYTF.

The CDR3 DNA reads TGTGCCAGCAGTCGGACAGGTGAAAAACTGTTTTTT. Translated: CASSRTGEKLFF. This sequence joins TRBV6-5 and TRBJ1-4; 7 positions agree with TRBD1. The length of the CDR3 is 12 residues. The germline CDR1 and CDR2 sequences are MNHEY and SVGAGI. V was clipped by 5 bases and J by 7 bases; unmatched bases: 1.

The CDR3 nucleotides are TGTGCCAGCAGCTTAACTGGACTAGCGGGGGAAGATACGCAGTATTTT. It specifies CASSLTGLAGEDTQYF. The chain employs TRBV7-9 and TRBJ2-3; the match to TRBD2 covers 13 bases. In germline, CDR1 is SEHNR, CDR2 FQNEAQ (reference sequence). V was pared by 2 bases and J by 5 bases, with 4 bases of the junction left unmatched. The CDR3 totals 16 residues.